The clone carrying this T cell receptor (beta chain) has a handful of counts. Its antigen is currently unknown. MiXCR, applied by TCRdb to the RT-PCR reads, yields one record per CDR3 protein. The sample yields roughly 700,000 distinct CDR3 sequences, 14% seen once. The germline V gene has CDR1 SQVTM and CDR2 ANQGSEA. The CDR3 is 14 amino acids. With 6 bases clipped from V and 7 bases from J, the junction kept 5 bases outside the gene matches. This record belongs to a study of response to subunit inactivated influenza vaccine. Notes on the study in general: Each seasonal influenza vaccination, the authors suggested, recruits few new T cells.

The TCR was taken from a man aged 50 or older who received an inactivated influenza vaccine. V gene TRBV29-1 combines with J gene TRBJ2-3, with 15 bases matching TRBD2. The specimen comprised PBMCs from blood, sampled roughly 15 days before vaccination. In DNA, the CDR3 is TGCAGCGTCGGGACTAGCGGGAGGTTATATACGCAGTATTTT. Protein product: CSVGTSGRLYTQYF.